Each of the 7 T cell receptor beta chains below was sequenced from the same sample in a study of post-analysis software for immune sequencing data (dated by TCRdb to about 2015). The library came from PCR. Data came from an Illumina HiSeq 2500. To reduce PCR and sequencing biases, unique molecular identifiers were built into the TCR beta cDNA libraries. TCRdb reworked the public reads: Q25 trimming with fastp, MiXCR clone assembly, productive beta chains retained. Rows matching on CDR3 protein sequence are summarized as one entry with the most common DNA and genes. Recorded for this sample are roughly 400,000 distinct CDR3 sequences; approximately 38% of them occurred a single time. About 8% of the sample comes from the top ten. Points the paper makes about the study in general: A handful of TRBV segments, including TRBV5-6, TRBV5-1 and TRBV20-1, were significantly more frequent in patients than controls.

For these receptors, no antigen is known. The source material was blood. Every receptor here comes from a girl aged 2-15 years with multiple sclerosis.

This clonotype turned up a few times. The J gene is TRBJ1-4, the V gene TRBV6-5; D not certain. V lost 7 bases and J 1 base, leaving 16 bases between the germline ends. CDR1 MNHEY and CDR2 SVGAGI come from the germline V gene. The CDR3 loop spans 16 amino acids. The DNA of the CDR3 is TGTGCCAGCACCCACACCTCGACGGTAACTAATGAAAAACTGTTTTTT. Encoded protein: CASTHTSTVTNEKLFF.

This clonotype turned up a few times. The chain recombines TRBV20-1 with TRBJ1-5; TRBD1 aligns across 7 bases. Germline V gives CDR1 DFQATT, CDR2 SNEGSKA (reference sequence). This CDR3 contains 14 residues. The trim removed 3 bases at V and 3 bases at J, leaving 5 bases unmatched. In DNA, the CDR3 is TGCAGTGCTAGCCGGGACAGAGCCAATCAGCCCCAGCATTTT. It encodes CSASRDRANQPQHF.

This clonotype came up once. V usage is TRBV18 and J usage is TRBJ2-5; TRBD2 matches 10 bases. From germline, CDR1 is KGHSH and CDR2 LQKENI. The ends lost 3 bases at V and 2 bases at J; junction bases unmatched: 6. This CDR3 has 16 amino acids. CDR3 in amino acids: CASSPRTSGGQETQYF. CDR3 bases: TGTGCCAGCTCACCCCGGACTAGCGGAGGTCAAGAGACCCAGTACTTC.

The chain recombines TRBV29-1 with TRBJ2-7; D is perhaps TRBD2 (6 bases). Germline V gives CDR1 SQVTM, CDR2 ANQGSEA. V lost 7 bases and J 9 bases, leaving 28 bases between the germline ends. This CDR3 region has 15 residues. The CDR3 DNA sequence: TGCAGCGCAGCCCGTAGGAGGGGTTGGTATGACGGGCAGTACTTC. Its protein product is CSAARRRGWYDGQYF.

This chain uses TRBV20-1 with TRBJ2-7; 9 bases are a match to TRBD2. The CDR3 is 12 amino acids. The trim removed 5 bases at V and 3 bases at J, leaving 2 bases unmatched. Germline lookup yields CDR1 DFQATT and CDR2 SNEGSKA (reference sequence). Here the CDR3 reads CSAVAGDYEQYF. The CDR3, as DNA: TGCAGTGCTGTAGCGGGGGACTACGAGCAGTACTTC.

This clonotype was detected only a few times. A junction end diverges from the germline sequence, so it may reflect a read error. V and J are TRBV6-2 or TRBV6-3 and TRBJ2-1; no clear D gene. Germline CDR1 is MNHEY and CDR2 is SVGEGT. This CDR3 comprises 15 residues. CDR3 amino acids: CVSSYHEVVYNEQFF. The CDR3 DNA is TGTGTCAGCAGTTACCATGAGGTAGTATACAATGAGCAGTTCTTC.

V and J are TRBV15 and TRBJ2-1, with D possibly matching TRBD1 (7 bases). V lost 4 bases, J lost 7 bases, and 11 bases lay in between. CDR3 length equals 13 residues. Germline V gene sequence: CDR1 LNHNV, CDR2 YYDKDF (reference sequence). CDR3 in amino acids: CATSISGGNEQFF. The CDR3 nucleotides read TGTGCCACCAGCATCTCAGGGGGGAATGAGCAGTTCTTC. Complete variable domain (other parts from reference TRBV15 and TRBJ2-1): DAMVIQNPRYQVTQFGKPVTLSCSQTLNHNVMYWYQQKSSQAPKLLFHYYDKDFNNEADTPDNFQSRRPNTSFCFLDIRSPGLGDTAMYLCATSISGGNEQFFGPGTRLTVL.